The present T cell receptor (beta chain) was sequenced within a study of blood T cells in healthy people across ages (dated by TCRdb to between 2014 and 2017). About the full investigation: Template switching captured roughly one uniquely barcoded TCR beta cDNA molecule per two T cells in model experiments. To track age-related changes in TCR beta repertoire diversity, the study relied on deep sequencing normalized with unique cDNA molecular identifiers. Donors were grouped into four age groups: young (average roughly 17 years), middle-aged (around 39), aged (62) and long-lived (approximately 78). Donors of different ages were randomly distributed across sequencing lanes to avoid experimental bias. Using the same blood draw, the study looked at two additional independent replicas of 1 million unique cDNA reads for two donors, one aged 18 to 30 and the other aged 80 or older. Summary of the overall study and its limitations: Because profiling used bulk unsorted PBMCs, naive and antigen-experienced compartments could not be compared conclusively. Observed TCR beta diversity per million T cells fell roughly linearly with age, and a significant reduction was already apparent by age about 36. The long-lived group showed more naive CD4+ T cells, fewer expanded clones and increased TCR diversity than the aged group, suggesting age selection. The CMV infection status of donors was not known, potentially confounding age-related changes in expanded clonotypes. There was a strong correlation between observed TCR beta diversity and the percentage of naive T cells measured by flow cytometry. Total diversity estimates from one million sequenced T cells were considered lower bounds and underestimates.

Donors were roughly 40 systemically healthy Caucasian individuals from Russia aged 6 to 90 years. Each donor gave ten milliliters of peripheral blood, drawn into EDTA-treated Vacutainer tubes. PBMCs were isolated by Ficoll-Paque density-gradient centrifugation, with at least 7 million obtained per sample. Total RNA was extracted from PBMCs with Trizol reagent, with at least 6 micrograms obtained per sample. For every donor, flow cytometry on a PBMC aliquot measured the percentage of naive CD45RAhigh/CD27high T cells. Turning to this clonotype: Its antigen target is currently unknown. No clone much larger than this one lies a single base away; base qualities are absent.

V drops 1 base and J drops 3 bases, leaving 16 bases in between. The CDR3 covers 16 residues, taking in both the cysteine and the phenylalanine. Just CDR3 DNA is preserved here, 48 bases in frame from base 1. The germline V gene supplies CDR1 MGHRA and CDR2 YSYEKL. To prepare the library, 5' RACE was applied. The data were produced on an Illumina HiSeq 2500. The second PCR ran for about 7 to 11 cycles and used a J-beta primer mix along with a sample-barcoded 5' primer. A template-switch 5' adaptor carrying 12 random nucleotides introduced a unique molecular identifier onto each TCR beta cDNA molecule. Each sample yielded at least 3 million CDR3-containing paired-end reads. First-strand cDNA synthesis was performed from all RNA using the Mint cDNA synthesis kit, with priming by a TRBC-specific oligonucleotide. Following uracil-DNA glycosylase treatment, a first 18-cycle PCR with universal primers M1SS and BC2_uni_R was performed on all cDNA. Per the authors' processing: Normalization of each sample was performed by random selection of 1 million high-quality reads, each carrying a distinct molecular identifier. Reads with shared molecular identifiers were discarded instead of being binned into consensus sequences. MiTCR, with a Q25 quality threshold and the strictest error-elimination algorithm, was used for CDR3 identification, clonotype clustering and error correction. A nonparametric unseen species model with Euler transformation was used to estimate a lower bound on total TCR beta diversity. TCRdb trimmed the raw reads at Q25, called clones with MiXCR and kept productive beta chains. Each entry merges the rows of one CDR3 protein and shows their most common DNA and genes. What appears here as the V and J calls and clone size reflects TCRdb's work, not the paper's. The sample table holds about 680,000 distinct CDR3 sequences, of which roughly 50% were seen once. The top ten hold 30% to 35% of the sample.

This TCR was sampled from a woman in her fifties or sixties in good health. The material sequenced was blood. The V and J segments used are TRBV4-1 and TRBJ2-7; 5 matching bases give a weak D call of TRBD2. The nucleotides read TGCGCCAGCAGCCAAGGTACGGGAACTCGGGTCTACGAGCAGTACTTC. Protein translation: CASSQGTGTRVYEQYF.